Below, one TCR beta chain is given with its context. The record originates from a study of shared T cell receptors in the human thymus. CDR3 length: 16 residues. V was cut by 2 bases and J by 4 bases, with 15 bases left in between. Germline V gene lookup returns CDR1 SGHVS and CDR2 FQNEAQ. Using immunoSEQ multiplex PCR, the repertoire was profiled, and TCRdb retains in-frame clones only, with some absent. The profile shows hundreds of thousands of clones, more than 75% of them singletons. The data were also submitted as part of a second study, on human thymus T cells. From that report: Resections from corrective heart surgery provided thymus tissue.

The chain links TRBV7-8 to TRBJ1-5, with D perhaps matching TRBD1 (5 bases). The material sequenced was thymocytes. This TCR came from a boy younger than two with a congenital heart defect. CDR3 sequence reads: CASSLYPQGFNQPQHF. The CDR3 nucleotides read TGTGCCAGCAGCTTATACCCTCAGGGATTTAATCAGCCCCAGCATTTT.